This is a list of T cell receptor beta chains from one sample in a study of T cell repertoires in cytomegalovirus infection. These receptors lack a known antigen. In TCRdb, the reads were re-called with MiXCR into one record per CDR3 protein. The top ten clones hold 55% to 60% of a sample with around 230,000 distinct CDR3 sequences, roughly two fifths of them seen once. The sequencing here drew on CD8+ T cells from cultured PBMCs, taken from culture after CMV antigen stimulation. The origin of the receptors is a human donor in good health (CMV status not recorded). Some clones in this sample may be carry-over from other donors' samples. The conserved cysteine and the conserved F or W are not part of the CDR3 here.

v_call,j_call,cdr3_aa
TRBV7-9,TRBJ1-1,ASTPKGGGTEAF
TRBV25-1,TRBJ1-2,ASRAGGTGGRNGYT
TRBV27,TRBJ2-1,ASTLRGDRGAYNEQF
TRBV11-2,TRBJ2-2,ASIQRPAATVNTGELF
TRBV9,TRBJ2-1,ASSVAVSIHEQF
TRBV4-2,TRBJ2-7,ASSQDLDRRYEQY
TRBV10-3,TRBJ2-1,AISGGADSYNEQF
TRBV4-1,TRBJ1-1,ASSQETVELNTEAF
TRBV4-1,TRBJ1-2,ASSQDNPAYYGYT
TRBV27,TRBJ1-5,ASSQITGGNQPQH
TRBV29-1,TRBJ2-1,SATQRYNEQF
TRBV7-8,TRBJ1-2,ASSGIEGGGAGYGYT
TRBV28,TRBJ2-1,ASSERGSVNEQF
TRBV7-2,TRBJ2-5,ASSLGGGPTETQY
TRBV13,TRBJ1-2,ASSLRGSTGTALRGYT
TRBV6-2/TRBV6-3,TRBJ1-2,ASSLTDRVHGYT
TRBV7-6,TRBJ2-1,ASSLSGGDYNEQF
TRBV28,TRBJ2-3,ASSLGQGTTDTQY
TRBV7-6,TRBJ2-7,ASSVRGTSYEQY
TRBV28,TRBJ2-1,ASSFGAGGFYNEQF
TRBV27,TRBJ2-1,ASSSEGPNYSYNEQF
TRBV11-2,TRBJ1-6,ASSLVAWDSENSPLH
TRBV7-9,TRBJ2-6,ASSRRGGANVLT
TRBV12-5,TRBJ2-1,ASGLGGAYNEQF
TRBV7-6,TRBJ1-1,ASSLGTVYNTEAF
TRBV6-5,TRBJ1-2,ASSYLYPDRDREGYT
TRBV29-1,TRBJ2-7,SVEGRDYEQY
TRBV11-2,TRBJ2-7,ASSLEDYEQY
TRBV4-1,TRBJ1-4,ASSQDPGATNEKLF
TRBV19,TRBJ2-7,ASSMGDSLSYEQY
TRBV7-9,TRBJ2-6,ASSDRDAGAGANVLT
TRBV19,TRBJ1-4,ASSSRDATNEKLF
TRBV6-1,TRBJ1-1,ASSETREPLYTEAF